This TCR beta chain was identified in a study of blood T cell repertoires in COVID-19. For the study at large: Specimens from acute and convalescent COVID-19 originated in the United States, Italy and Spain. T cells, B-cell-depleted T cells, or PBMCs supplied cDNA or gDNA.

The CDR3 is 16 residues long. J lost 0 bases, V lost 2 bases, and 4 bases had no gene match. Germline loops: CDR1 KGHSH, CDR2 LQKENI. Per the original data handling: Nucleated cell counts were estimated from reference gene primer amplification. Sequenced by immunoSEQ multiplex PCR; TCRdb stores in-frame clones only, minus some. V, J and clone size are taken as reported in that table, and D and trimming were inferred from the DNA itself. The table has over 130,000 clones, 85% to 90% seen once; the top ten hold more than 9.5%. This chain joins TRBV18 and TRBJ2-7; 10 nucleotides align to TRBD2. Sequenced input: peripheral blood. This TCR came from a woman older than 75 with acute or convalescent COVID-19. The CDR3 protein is CASSPVSSGGSYEQYF. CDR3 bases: TGTGCCAGCTCACCAGTGTCTAGCGGGGGCTCCTACGAGCAGTACTTC.